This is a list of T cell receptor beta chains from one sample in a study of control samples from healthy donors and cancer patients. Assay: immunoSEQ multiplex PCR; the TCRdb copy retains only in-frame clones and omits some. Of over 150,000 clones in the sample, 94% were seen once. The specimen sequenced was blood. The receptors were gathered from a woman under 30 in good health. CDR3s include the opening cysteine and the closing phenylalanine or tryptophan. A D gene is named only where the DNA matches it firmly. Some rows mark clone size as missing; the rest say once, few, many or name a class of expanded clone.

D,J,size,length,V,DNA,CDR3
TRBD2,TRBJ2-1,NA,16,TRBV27,TGTGCCAGCAGACCTCTAGCGGGGGCCTCCTACAATGAGCAGTTCTTC,CASRPLAGASYNEQFF
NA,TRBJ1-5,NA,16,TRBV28,TGTGCCAGCCGAGTCATCGGGGGGGTAGGCAATCAGCCCCAGCATTTT,CASRVIGGVGNQPQHF
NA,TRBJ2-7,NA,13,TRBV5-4,TGTGCCAGCAGCTTGCTACCGATGTACGAGCAGTACTTC,CASSLLPMYEQYF
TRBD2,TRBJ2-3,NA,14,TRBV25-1,TGTGCCAGCACCTCTGGGGGGGGCACAGATACGCAGTATTTT,CASTSGGGTDTQYF
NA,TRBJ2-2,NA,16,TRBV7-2,TGTGCCAGCAGCTTAGTGCCAGGGCAGAACACCGGGGAGCTGTTTTTT,CASSLVPGQNTGELFF
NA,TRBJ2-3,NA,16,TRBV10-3,TGTGCCATCAGTGACAAGGTAGCGGAAGCAGCAGATACGCAGTATTTT,CAISDKVAEAADTQYF
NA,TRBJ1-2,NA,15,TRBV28,TGTGCCAGCAGTTTAGATACAGGAGTAGTCTATGGCTACACCTTC,CASSLDTGVVYGYTF
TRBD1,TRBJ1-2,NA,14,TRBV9,TGTGCCAGCAGTTCAGGGGGAGCTAACTATGGCTACACCTTC,CASSSGGANYGYTF
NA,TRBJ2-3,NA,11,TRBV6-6,TGTGCCAGCAGCCATCCAGATACGCAGTATTTT,CASSHPDTQYF
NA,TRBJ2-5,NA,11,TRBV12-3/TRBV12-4,TGTGCCAGCAGTTTCGGGGAGACCCAGTACTTC,CASSFGETQYF
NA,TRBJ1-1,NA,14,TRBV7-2,TGTGCCAGCAGGAAGGACAGCCCGAACACTGAAGCTTTCTTT,CASRKDSPNTEAFF
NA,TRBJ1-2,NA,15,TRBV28,TGTGCCAGCTTTAGAGGGGGGGATTCACGAAATGGCTACACCTTC,CASFRGGDSRNGYTF
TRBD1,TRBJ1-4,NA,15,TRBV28,TGTGCCAGCAGACCCACAGGGGGCTCGAATGAAAAACTGTTTTTT,CASRPTGGSNEKLFF
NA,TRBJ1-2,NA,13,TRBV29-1,TGCAGCGTTGAAGTGGGGCCGCGGAATGGCTACACCTTC,CSVEVGPRNGYTF
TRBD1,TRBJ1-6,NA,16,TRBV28,TGTGCCAGCAGAACCGGGACAGGGTCGTGGAAGGGTACCCTCCACTTT,CASRTGTGSWKGTLHF
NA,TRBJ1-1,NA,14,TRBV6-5,TGTGCCAGCAGTTACTCCCTAGGAAGGACTGAAGCTTTCTTT,CASSYSLGRTEAFF
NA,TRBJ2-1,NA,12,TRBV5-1,TGCGCCAGCAGCTTGGCTAGCAATGAGCAGTTCTTC,CASSLASNEQFF
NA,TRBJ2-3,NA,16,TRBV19,TGTGCCAGTAGTAGGGTCGGGGGTTTGTACGCAGATACGCAGTATTTT,CASSRVGGLYADTQYF
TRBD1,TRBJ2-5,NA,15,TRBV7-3,TGTGCCAGCAGCTTAAAGACAGGGGATAAAGAGACCCAGTACTTC,CASSLKTGDKETQYF
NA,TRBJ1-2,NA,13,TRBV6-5,TGTGCCAGCAGAATCTCCACCCGCTATGGCTACACCTTC,CASRISTRYGYTF
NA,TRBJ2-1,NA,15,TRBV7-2,TGTGCCAGCAGCTTATCTGGACATATCTACAATGAGCAGTTCTTC,CASSLSGHIYNEQFF
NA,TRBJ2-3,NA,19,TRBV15,TGTGCCACCAGCAGAAAGCCATATTCGGGCCTAACTAGCACAGATACGCAGTATTTT,CATSRKPYSGLTSTDTQYF
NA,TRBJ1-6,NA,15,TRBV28,TGTGCCAGCAGCTCGCGCACGGGGTCTAATTCACCCCTCCACTTT,CASSSRTGSNSPLHF
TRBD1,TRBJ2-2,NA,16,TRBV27,TGTGCCAGCCGCTGGTCGGGACAGAGTCTGGGCGGGGAGCTGTTTTTT,CASRWSGQSLGGELFF
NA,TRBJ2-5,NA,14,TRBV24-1,TGTGCCACCAGTGATCTGCCGACCAGGGAGACCCAGTACTTC,CATSDLPTRETQYF
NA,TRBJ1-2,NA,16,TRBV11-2,TGTGCCAGCAGCTTACCCTACCTAGGGATGAGTTATGGCTACACCTTC,CASSLPYLGMSYGYTF
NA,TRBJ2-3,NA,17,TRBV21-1,TGTGCCAGCCCAAAGCGGACTAGCGGGGGCCTCACAGATACGCAGTATTTT,CASPKRTSGGLTDTQYF
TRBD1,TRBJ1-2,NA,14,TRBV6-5,TGTGCCAGCAGTTCGGACAGGGGAATTGGCGGCTACACCTTC,CASSSDRGIGGYTF
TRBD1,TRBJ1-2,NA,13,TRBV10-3,TGTGCCATCAGTGAGGGCGCACAGGGGGGCTACACCTTC,CAISEGAQGGYTF
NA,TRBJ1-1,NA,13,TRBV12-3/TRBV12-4,TGTGCCAGCAGTTTCACAGGGAACACTGAAGCTTTCTTT,CASSFTGNTEAFF
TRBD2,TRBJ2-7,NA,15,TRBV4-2,TGTGCCAGCAGCCACGCGGGACATAGCGGGGGGGCCAGGTACTTC,CASSHAGHSGGARYF
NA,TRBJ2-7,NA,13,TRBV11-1,TGTGCCAGCAGCCGGGACCTTACCTACGAGCAGTACTTC,CASSRDLTYEQYF
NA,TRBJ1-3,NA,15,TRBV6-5,TGTGCCAGCAGCCGCGACGGGGCCTCTGGAAACACCATATATTTT,CASSRDGASGNTIYF
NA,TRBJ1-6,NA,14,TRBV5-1,TGCGCCAGCAGCCTGGGACGGAGGGATTCACCCCTCCACTTT,CASSLGRRDSPLHF
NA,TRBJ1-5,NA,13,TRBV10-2,TGCGCCAGCAGTGAGGGGGGTGAACAGCCCCAGCATTTT,CASSEGGEQPQHF
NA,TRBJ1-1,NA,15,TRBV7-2,TGTGCCAGCAGCTTACAGGCGGGGATGAACACTGAAGCTTTCTTT,CASSLQAGMNTEAFF
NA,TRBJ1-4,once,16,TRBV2,TGTGCCAGCAGTGACCGTGATAGGGCAACTAATGAAAAACTGTTTTTT,CASSDRDRATNEKLFF
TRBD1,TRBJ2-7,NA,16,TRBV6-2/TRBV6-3,TGTGCCAGCAGTGGTAGGACGGGACAGGGGGCGCGGGAGCAGTACTTC,CASSGRTGQGAREQYF
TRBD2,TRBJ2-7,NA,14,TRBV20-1,TGCAGTGCTAGTGTGGGTAGCGGGAGCGGCGAGCAGTACTTC,CSASVGSGSGEQYF
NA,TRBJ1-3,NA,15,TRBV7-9,TGTGCCAGCAGCTTAGTTGGATCCCAATCAAACACCATATATTTT,CASSLVGSQSNTIYF
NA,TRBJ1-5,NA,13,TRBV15,TGTGCCACCAGCAGAGATTTTGGTCAGCCCCAGCATTTT,CATSRDFGQPQHF
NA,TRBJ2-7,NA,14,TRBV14,TGTGCCAGCAGCCAAGGGCTGGTGGGGGCGCCTCAGTACTTC,CASSQGLVGAPQYF
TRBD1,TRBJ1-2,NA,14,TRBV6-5,TGTGCCAGCAGATGGACAGGGGGTCGGGATGGCTACACCTTC,CASRWTGGRDGYTF
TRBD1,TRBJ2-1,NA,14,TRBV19,TGTGCCAGTAGTATGGGACAGCCCTACAATGAGCAGTTCTTC,CASSMGQPYNEQFF
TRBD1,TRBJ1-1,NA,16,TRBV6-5,TGTGCCAGCAGTTATGGGACAGGAGATATGAACACTGAAGCTTTCTTT,CASSYGTGDMNTEAFF
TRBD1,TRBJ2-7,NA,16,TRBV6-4,TGTGCCAGCAGTGACTCGGCCGGGACAGGGGGCTACGAGCAGTACTTC,CASSDSAGTGGYEQYF
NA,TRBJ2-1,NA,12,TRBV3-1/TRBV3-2,TGTGCCAGCAGCCACCAGGCAGGTGAGCAGTTCTTC,CASSHQAGEQFF
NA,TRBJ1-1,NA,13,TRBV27,TGTGCCAGCAGTTTATATGGGGGAAATGAAGCTTTCTTT,CASSLYGGNEAFF
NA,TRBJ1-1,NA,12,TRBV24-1,TGTGCCACCAGTGATTCGCTCGGGGGAGCTTTCTTT,CATSDSLGGAFF
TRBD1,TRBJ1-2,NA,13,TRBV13,TGTGCCAGCAGCTTGGGACAGAACTATGGCTACACCTTC,CASSLGQNYGYTF
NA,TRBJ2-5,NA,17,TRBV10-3,TGTGCCATCAGTGAGGGGTTGGGCAGTTGGGGCCAAGAGACCCAGTACTTC,CAISEGLGSWGQETQYF
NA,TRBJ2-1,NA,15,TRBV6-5,TGTGCCAGCACCAGAGGACGGGGCCGCTACAATGAGCAGTTCTTC,CASTRGRGRYNEQFF
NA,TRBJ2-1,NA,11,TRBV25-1,TGTGCCAGCAGTAGGGGCCGTGAGCAGTTCTTC,CASSRGREQFF